A selection of T cell receptor beta chains follows, all from one sample in a study of molecular identifiers for immune sequencing clone quantification. TCRdb used MiXCR to reprocess the PCR reads, holding one entry per CDR3 protein. The repertoire consists of about half a million distinct CDR3 sequences, with 20% to 25% occurring once and the leading ten covering about 0.84%. Sequencing used naive CD8+ T cells from blood, with Jurkat cell RNA spiked in. Source of these receptors: a human donor in good health. Some libraries in this study had Jurkat cell RNA spiked in. Each CDR3 is given with its conserved first and last residue. D genes are given only for firm matches. Some rows mark clone size as missing; the rest say once, few, many or name a class of expanded clone.

V: TRBV20-1; J: TRBJ1-1; size: -; D: -; CDR3: CSASQGLGTEAFF; DNA: TGCAGTGCTAGTCAGGGGCTTGGCACTGAAGCTTTCTTT
V: TRBV27; J: TRBJ2-7; size: few; D: -; CDR3: CASSTTGTGTYEQYF; DNA: TGTGCCAGCAGTACCACCGGGACTGGTACCTACGAGCAGTACTTC
V: TRBV12-3/TRBV12-4; J: TRBJ2-1; size: few; D: TRBD1; CDR3: CASRFLDRGHQENEQFF; DNA: TGTGCCAGCAGATTCCTAGACAGGGGACACCAGGAGAATGAGCAGTTCTTC
V: TRBV21-1; J: TRBJ1-4; size: -; D: -; CDR3: CASSGRPRDSTNEKLFF; DNA: TGTGCCAGCTCGGGCAGGCCGCGGGATTCAACTAATGAAAAACTGTTTTTT
V: TRBV12-3/TRBV12-4; J: TRBJ2-7; size: few; D: TRBD2; CDR3: CASSSGDYSYEQYF; DNA: TGTGCCAGCAGTTCCGGGGACTACTCCTACGAGCAGTACTTC
V: TRBV4-1; J: TRBJ2-7; size: -; D: -; CDR3: CASSQLWSGSPTYEQYF; DNA: TGCGCCAGCAGCCAACTTTGGTCCGGGAGCCCTACTTACGAGCAGTACTTC
V: TRBV20-1; J: TRBJ2-7; size: many; D: -; CDR3: CSARDVGYEQYF; DNA: TGCAGTGCTAGAGATGTAGGTTACGAGCAGTACTTC
V: TRBV14; J: TRBJ1-1; size: once; D: -; CDR3: CASSQGRSTEAFF; DNA: TGTGCCAGCAGCCAAGGCAGGAGTACTGAAGCTTTCTTT
V: TRBV6-2/TRBV6-3; J: TRBJ2-7; size: -; D: TRBD2; CDR3: CASSYGRLAGDDEQYF; DNA: TGTGCCAGCAGTTACGGTCGACTAGCGGGAGATGATGAGCAGTACTTC
V: TRBV3-1; J: TRBJ2-3; size: -; D: TRBD2; CDR3: CASSQGGGASDTQYF; DNA: TGTGCCAGCAGCCAAGGCGGGGGGGCCTCTGATACGCAGTATTTT
V: TRBV18; J: TRBJ1-5; size: many; D: -; CDR3: CASSPPGEGQPQHF; DNA: TGTGCCAGCTCACCACCCGGGGAAGGTCAGCCCCAGCATTTT
V: TRBV7-8; J: TRBJ2-2; size: -; D: TRBD2; CDR3: CASSLGGSGGLFF; DNA: TGTGCCAGCAGCTTAGGAGGAAGCGGGGGGCTGTTTTTT
V: TRBV20-1; J: TRBJ2-1; size: few; D: TRBD2; CDR3: CSARGLAGSYEQFF; DNA: TGCAGTGCTAGAGGACTAGCGGGGAGCTATGAGCAGTTCTTC
V: TRBV3-1; J: TRBJ2-2; size: many; D: -; CDR3: CASSYFSRPNTGELFF; DNA: TGTGCCAGCAGCTATTTTTCAAGACCGAACACCGGGGAGCTGTTTTTT
V: TRBV29-1; J: TRBJ2-7; size: many; D: -; CDR3: CSVVEDSRYEQYF; DNA: TGCAGCGTTGTGGAGGACAGCCGGTACGAGCAGTACTTC
V: TRBV7-9; J: TRBJ2-3; size: many; D: -; CDR3: CASSSQTGAGTDTQYF; DNA: TGTGCCAGCAGCTCGCAAACGGGGGCGGGAACAGATACGCAGTATTTT
V: TRBV3-1; J: TRBJ2-7; size: -; D: TRBD1; CDR3: CASSHSRTGAHEQYF; DNA: TGTGCCAGCAGCCACTCGCGGACAGGGGCTCACGAGCAGTACTTC
V: TRBV7-8; J: TRBJ2-7; size: many; D: TRBD1; CDR3: CASSTRQGPYEQYF; DNA: TGTGCCAGCAGCACCCGACAGGGTCCCTACGAGCAGTACTTC
V: TRBV7-6; J: TRBJ2-3; size: -; D: TRBD2; CDR3: CASSLALWTSGLPRTDTQYF; DNA: TGTGCCAGCAGCTTAGCGTTGTGGACTAGCGGTTTGCCTCGCACAGATACGCAGTATTTT
V: TRBV9; J: TRBJ2-7; size: few; D: TRBD1; CDR3: CASSVSQGDEQYF; DNA: TGTGCCAGCAGCGTATCCCAGGGGGACGAGCAGTACTTC
V: TRBV20-1; J: TRBJ2-7; size: -; D: -; CDR3: CSARDLNRYSYEQYF; DNA: TGCAGTGCTAGAGATTTAAACAGATACTCCTACGAGCAGTACTTC
V: TRBV7-2; J: TRBJ2-5; size: many; D: -; CDR3: CASSRDGRGTQYF; DNA: TGTGCCAGCAGCCGGGACGGCCGCGGGACCCAGTACTTC
V: TRBV13; J: TRBJ2-3; size: many; D: TRBD2; CDR3: CASSWGEGGTDTQYF; DNA: TGTGCCAGCAGCTGGGGGGAGGGAGGCACAGATACGCAGTATTTT
V: TRBV3-1; J: TRBJ2-3; size: many; D: TRBD2; CDR3: CASSQGLGTDTQYF; DNA: TGTGCCAGCAGCCAGGGACTAGGCACAGATACGCAGTATTTT
V: TRBV12-3/TRBV12-4; J: TRBJ1-6; size: many; D: -; CDR3: CASSLSWGSPLHF; DNA: TGTGCCAGCAGTTTGTCCTGGGGTTCACCCCTCCACTTT
V: TRBV19; J: TRBJ1-1; size: few; D: -; CDR3: CASWETEAFF; DNA: TGTGCCAGCTGGGAGACTGAAGCTTTCTTT
V: TRBV18; J: TRBJ2-5; size: -; D: -; CDR3: CASSPSSVFQETQYF; DNA: TGTGCCAGCTCACCCTCGTCTGTATTCCAAGAGACCCAGTACTTC
V: TRBV3-1; J: TRBJ1-2; size: few; D: TRBD1; CDR3: CASSQPGTDYGYTF; DNA: TGTGCCAGCAGCCAACCCGGGACAGACTATGGCTACACCTTC
V: TRBV19; J: TRBJ2-5; size: few; D: TRBD1; CDR3: CASSILGGGGQETQYF; DNA: TGTGCCAGTAGTATATTAGGGGGCGGTGGCCAAGAGACCCAGTACTTC
V: TRBV5-6; J: TRBJ2-2; size: many; D: -; CDR3: CASSRELNTGELFF; DNA: TGTGCCAGCAGCCGCGAATTGAACACCGGGGAGCTGTTTTTT
V: TRBV27; J: TRBJ2-4; size: -; D: -; CDR3: CASSLRDNPGNIRYF; DNA: TGTGCCAGCAGTCTCCGGGACAATCCCGGAAACATTCGGTACTTC
V: TRBV7-2; J: TRBJ2-7; size: few; D: -; CDR3: CASSYWDSYEQYF; DNA: TGTGCCAGCAGTTATTGGGATTCCTACGAGCAGTACTTC
V: TRBV29-1; J: TRBJ2-5; size: -; D: TRBD2; CDR3: CSVDGLASGALWETQYF; DNA: TGCAGCGTTGACGGGTTAGCTAGCGGGGCCCTTTGGGAGACCCAGTACTTC
V: TRBV19; J: TRBJ1-6; size: -; D: TRBD1; CDR3: CASSRTGALMDSPLHF; DNA: TGTGCCAGTAGTAGAACAGGGGCTTTGATGGATTCACCCCTCCACTTT
V: TRBV12-3/TRBV12-4; J: TRBJ2-3; size: many; D: TRBD1; CDR3: CATNNRGPTDTQYF; DNA: TGTGCCACCAATAACAGGGGGCCGACAGATACGCAGTATTTT
V: TRBV4-3; J: TRBJ1-2; size: many; D: -; CDR3: CASSQDIKGPNYGYTF; DNA: TGCGCCAGCAGCCAAGATATTAAGGGCCCGAACTATGGCTACACCTTC
V: TRBV5-1; J: TRBJ2-7; size: few; D: -; CDR3: CASNKGGSYEQYF; DNA: TGCGCCAGCAACAAAGGGGGCTCCTACGAGCAGTACTTC
V: TRBV2; J: TRBJ2-5; size: -; D: -; CDR3: CASRAGVQETQYF; DNA: TGTGCCAGCAGGGCAGGGGTTCAAGAGACCCAGTACTTC
V: TRBV4-3; J: TRBJ1-4; size: few; D: -; CDR3: CASSQDRGINEKLFF; DNA: TGCGCCAGCAGCCAAGACCGGGGGATTAATGAAAAACTGTTTTTT
V: TRBV20-1; J: TRBJ2-7; size: many; D: -; CDR3: CSAPTGYEQYF; DNA: TGCAGTGCCCCGACAGGCTACGAGCAGTACTTC
V: TRBV29-1; J: TRBJ2-3; size: many; D: -; CDR3: CSVESPAGSTDTQYF; DNA: TGCAGCGTTGAATCCCCGGCAGGCAGCACAGATACGCAGTATTTT